The clone carrying this T cell receptor (beta chain) was seen a few times. Its antigen is unidentified. Germline assignment: CDR1 SEHNR and CDR2 FQNEAQ (reference sequence). The CDR3 extends over 16 amino acids. After removal of 4 bases from V and 3 bases from J, the junction contained 9 bases not matched to a gene. These data come from a study of T-cell memory formation after mild COVID-19. TCRdb independently ran MiXCR on the 5' RACE reads; one entry per CDR3 protein. The data show roughly 340,000 distinct CDR3 sequences, 20% to 25% seen once. General study findings and limits: Clones that got smaller from day 15 to 85 had even CD4/CD8, while clones growing later tipped toward CD4+. CD8+ contracting clones occupied EMRA, while CD4+ ones occupied mainly CM and EM.

This receptor was obtained from a man in his late teens or twenties who had mild COVID-19 (a few samples of this study predate the infection). Cell type and time point are not known. The V gene is TRBV7-9, the J gene TRBJ2-1, with TRBD2 identical over 7 bases. Sample: PBMCs or a T cell subset sorted from them (not recorded which). The CDR3 DNA is TGTGCCAGCAGCTCGCCAGGGACTACTCTCTACAATGAGCAGTTCTTC. Translated: CASSSPGTTLYNEQFF.